This entry lists 20 T cell receptor beta chains sequenced from one sample in a study of T cells after yellow fever vaccination. TCRdb reanalysed the 5' RACE reads using MiXCR and keeps one entry per CDR3 protein. The sample includes some 350,000 distinct CDR3 sequences, about 4% of them seen just once. Material: PBMCs, obtained 5 days after the yellow fever booster vaccination. These receptors all come from a man younger than 35 who received the YFV17D yellow fever vaccine.

This clonotype was seen a handful of times. The rearrangement uses TRBV12-3 or TRBV12-4 and TRBJ1-5; 10 positions match TRBD1. The CDR3 covers 15 residues. Trimming at V came to 5 bases and at J to 6 bases, leaving 7 bases not matched to a gene. This CDR3 is CASSLTGGAGQPQHF. In DNA, the CDR3 is TGTGCCAGCAGTCTGACAGGGGGCGCAGGTCAGCCCCAGCATTTT.

This clonotype appeared many times. The rearrangement uses TRBV4-3 and TRBJ1-1; 8 bases fit TRBD1. Germline V lookup: CDR1 LGHNA, CDR2 YSLEER. V shed 2 bases, J shed 1 base, and the junction held 3 bases outside the gene matches. The CDR3 covers 15 residues. DNA of the CDR3: TGCGCCAGCAGCCAAAGGGGGACAGGGAACACTGAAGCTTTCTTT. It codes for CASSQRGTGNTEAFF.

This clonotype was counted at least ten times. This chain links TRBV20-1 with TRBJ2-7; D perhaps matches TRBD1 (6 bases). Per the germline V gene, CDR1 is DFQATT and CDR2 is SNEGSKA (reference sequence). V was clipped by 0 bases and J by 2 bases, with 8 bases between them. The CDR3 has 13 residues. In nucleotides, the CDR3 is TGCAGTGCTAGAGACAGGGGAGCCTACGAGCAGTACTTC. Residues: CSARDRGAYEQYF.

This rearrangement joins TRBV29-1 to TRBJ1-1, with D perhaps TRBD1 (6 bases). The CDR3 is made up of 14 amino acids. Germline V gives CDR1 SQVTM, CDR2 ANQGSEA. Trimming removed 5 bases at V and 2 bases at J, with 15 bases between. In nucleotides, the CDR3 is TGCAGCGTTAAAACAGGGCGAGGTAACACTGAAGCTTTCTTT. It yields the protein CSVKTGRGNTEAFF.

There are many counts of this clonotype. The chain has TRBV18 and TRBJ2-7; no clear D. The CDR3 is 12 amino acids. Germline values: CDR1 KGHSH, CDR2 LQKENI. V was clipped by 4 bases and J by 3 bases, with 7 bases between them. The chain's CDR3 is CASSLRNYEQYV. The CDR3 bases are TGTGCCAGCTCACTTAGAAACTACGAGCAGTACGTC.

This clonotype turned up a few times. This chain joins TRBV20-1 and TRBJ1-2, with 7 bases fitting TRBD1. The V and J ends lost 6 bases and 4 bases, in that order; junction bases with no gene match: 8. The V gene's germline CDR1 is DFQATT and CDR2 SNEGSKA (reference sequence). This CDR3 contains 13 residues. The CDR3: CSAPTGSVYGYTF. CDR3 bases: TGCAGTGCCCCGACAGGGTCCGTCTATGGCTACACCTTC.

This clonotype was seen a few times. The rearrangement joins TRBV5-1 to TRBJ2-3, with 12 bases identical to TRBD2. This CDR3 contains 18 residues. Germline CDR1 and CDR2: SGHRS and YFSETQ. V was pared by 4 bases and J by 0 bases, with 9 bases of the junction left unmatched. The CDR3 protein is CASSLGLAGSDSTDTQYF. The CDR3 DNA sequence: TGCGCCAGCAGCCTAGGACTAGCGGGGAGTGATAGCACAGATACGCAGTATTTT.

This chain joins TRBV15 and TRBJ1-2, with D unresolved. This CDR3 is built from 12 residues. The V end lost 3 bases, the J end lost 4 bases, and 6 bases lay between the germline ends. CDR1 is LNHNV, CDR2 YYDKDF, per germline (reference sequence). This chain's CDR3 is CATSSGSYGYTF. In DNA form, the CDR3 reads TGTGCCACCAGCAGTGGCAGCTATGGCTACACCTTC.

This clonotype was detected many times. The rearrangement uses TRBV4-2 and TRBJ1-5, with D perhaps TRBD1 (5 bases). The CDR3 loop spans 14 amino acids. With 2 bases removed from V and 7 bases from J, the gap between germline ends came to 12 bases. Germline CDR1 reads LGHNA; CDR2 reads YNFKEQ. CDR3 bases: TGTGCCAGCAGCCAATCAGGGCCGGGGCAGCCCCAGCATTTT. It yields the protein CASSQSGPGQPQHF.

The genes are TRBV4-2 and TRBJ1-1; tentative D call: TRBD1 (6 bases). The CDR3 has 15 residues. CDR1 LGHNA and CDR2 YNFKEQ come from the germline V gene. V lost 4 bases and J lost 3, with 15 bases in between. The CDR3 nucleotides read TGTGCCAGCAGCCGCGCGGGGGCCGGCGACACTGAAGCTTTCTTT. Encoded protein: CASSRAGAGDTEAFF.

The chain is built from TRBV6-5 and TRBJ2-7; TRBD1 agrees at 7 bases. V was clipped by 6 bases and J by 5 bases; unmatched bases: 10. Germline CDR1 MNHEY, CDR2 SVGAGI. The length of the CDR3 is 14 residues. The DNA for the CDR3 is TGTGCCAGCAGGCGTCAGGGGGAGTCCCACGAGCAGTACGTC. Translating gives CASRRQGESHEQYV.

This clonotype was found many times. J is TRBJ1-5 and V is TRBV29-1; 7 positions match TRBD1. The CDR3 loop spans 12 amino acids. The germline V gene encodes CDR1 SQVTM and CDR2 ANQGSEA. V trimming: 7 bases; J trimming: 9 bases; junction bases outside the gene matches: 9. The CDR3 nucleotides read TGCAGCGCCCAGGGGGACGCAGGGCCCCAGCATTTT. This translates into CSAQGDAGPQHF.

This clonotype showed up many times. The germline gene is not matched at one end of the junction; a read error may be the cause. The chain uses TRBV29-1 and TRBJ2-7; D not resolved. Germline CDR1 is SQVTM and CDR2 is ANQGSEA. This CDR3 contains 12 residues. CDR3 DNA: TGCAGCGTAGAAGTTCGTTCCTACGAGCAGTACTTC. Translated, it gives CSVEVRSYEQYF.

This clonotype was picked up many times. This chain links TRBV29-1 with TRBJ2-2, with 8 bases matching TRBD1. CDR1 and CDR2 (germline): SQVTM, ANQGSEA. The CDR3 runs to 13 residues. V dropped 7 bases and J dropped 4; count of bases not matched to a gene: 5. CDR3 DNA sequence: TGCAGCGCTAGGACAGGGCGCACCGGGGAGCTGTTTTTT. Translated, it gives CSARTGRTGELFF.

The chain uses TRBV20-1 and TRBJ2-5; 7 nucleotides match TRBD2. Germline V CDR1 and CDR2: DFQATT, SNEGSKA (reference sequence). Trimming removed 3 bases from V and 0 bases from J; junction bases left unmatched: 7. There are 15 residues in the CDR3. The DNA of the CDR3 is TGCAGTGCTAGGGGCTCAGCGGGGTACCAAGAGACCCAGTACTTC. Its translation is CSARGSAGYQETQYF.

This clonotype appeared many times. The gene calls are TRBV15 and TRBJ2-5; perhaps TRBD1 as D (6 bases). Germline assignment: CDR1 LNHNV and CDR2 YYDKDF (reference sequence). The CDR3 is 14 residues long. V lost 4 bases and J lost 1, with 10 bases in between. This CDR3 is CATSTGTLQETQYF. CDR3 coding DNA: TGTGCCACCAGCACCGGGACACTCCAAGAGACCCAGTACTTC.

Only a few counts were recorded for this clonotype. This chain uses TRBV27 with TRBJ1-1, with D hard to call. Trimming left V 8 bases short and J 3 bases short, with 13 bases between. This CDR3 has 13 residues. Germline V gene data show CDR1 as MNHEY and CDR2 as SMNVEV (reference sequence). CDR3 nucleotides: TGTGCCAGCCTACCGTGGGTGGACACTGAAGCTTTCTTT. This encodes CASLPWVDTEAFF.

Many counts were recorded for this clonotype. The chain uses TRBV10-3 and TRBJ2-3; 8 nucleotides agree with TRBD2. The V and J ends lost 4 bases and 1 base, in that order; junction bases with no gene match: 4. Germline assignment: CDR1 ENHRY and CDR2 SYGVKD. The CDR3 has 15 residues. CDR3 in DNA: TGTGCCATCAGTGGAGCAGCGGGGGGCACAGATACGCAGTATTTT. Its protein product is CAISGAAGGTDTQYF.

This clonotype has a handful of counts. The chain recombines TRBV18 with TRBJ2-7; D is perhaps TRBD2 (6 bases). Germline V gene data show CDR1 as KGHSH and CDR2 as LQKENI. Trimming took off 5 bases at V and 0 bases at J, with 11 bases between the two ends. The CDR3 length is 14 residues. DNA of the CDR3: TGTGCCAGCTCAGGGGACTCCAACTCCTACGAGCAGTACTTC. Translating gives CASSGDSNSYEQYF.

This chain joins TRBV20-1 and TRBJ2-2; 14 bases map to TRBD2. The CDR3 covers 16 residues. The germline V gene has CDR1 DFQATT and CDR2 SNEGSKA (reference sequence). V lost 5 bases to trimming and J lost 5 bases; unmatched junction nucleotides: 7. CDR3 DNA sequence: TGCAGTGCTGGGGGGACTAGCGGGGGAAAAACCGGGGAGCTGTTTTTT. This sequence encodes CSAGGTSGGKTGELFF.